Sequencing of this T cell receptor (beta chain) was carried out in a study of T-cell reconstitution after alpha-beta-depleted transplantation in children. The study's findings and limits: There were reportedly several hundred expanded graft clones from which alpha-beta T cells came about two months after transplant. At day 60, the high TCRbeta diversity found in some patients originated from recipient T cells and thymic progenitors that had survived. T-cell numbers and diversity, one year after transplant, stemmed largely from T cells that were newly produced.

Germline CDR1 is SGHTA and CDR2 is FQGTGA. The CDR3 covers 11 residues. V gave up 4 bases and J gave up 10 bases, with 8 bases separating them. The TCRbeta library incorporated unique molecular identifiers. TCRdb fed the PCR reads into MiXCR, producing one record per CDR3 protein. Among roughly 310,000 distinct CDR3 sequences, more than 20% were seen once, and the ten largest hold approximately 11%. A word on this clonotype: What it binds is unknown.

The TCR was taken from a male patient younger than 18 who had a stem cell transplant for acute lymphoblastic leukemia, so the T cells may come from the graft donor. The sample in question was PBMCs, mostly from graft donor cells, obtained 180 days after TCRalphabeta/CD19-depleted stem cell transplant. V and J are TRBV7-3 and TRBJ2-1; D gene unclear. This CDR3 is CASSSTGEQFF. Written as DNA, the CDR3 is TGTGCCAGCAGCTCGACTGGCGAGCAGTTCTTC.